This TCR beta chain comes out of a study of T-cell memory formation after mild COVID-19 (dated by TCRdb to the early 2020s). For context, the study as a whole: TCR sequence clusters from the two donors were largely donor specific. In a couple of donors, T-cell clones that expanded and contracted after mild COVID-19 were tracked by sequencing TCRalpha and TCRbeta repertoires over time. The cohort was made up of two young adult volunteers, one female and one male, who were previously healthy. On the study overall, not on this receptor specifically: From day 15 to 85, contracting clones showed balanced CD4/CD8 phenotypes, whereas a second wave of clones that expanded from day 15 to 37 leaned towards CD4+. Some responding clones were found in pre-infection memory, which suggests that pre-existing cross-reactive memory T cells took part in the SARS-CoV-2 response. The second-wave clones that peaked on day 37 were not confirmed to be SARS-CoV-2 specific. Only a couple of mild cases were covered in the study, and larger cohorts including severe cases with pre-infection samples were considered necessary. Contracting CD4+ clones were found mainly in CM and EM memory subsets, while CD8+ clones were enriched in EMRA.

PBMCs were isolated by Ficoll-Paque density gradient centrifugation. The sample was run on an Illumina NovaSeq 6000. cDNA libraries for TCRalpha and TCRbeta were prepared by 5'RACE using constant-segment primers, with sample barcodes and unique molecular identifiers added. Trizol reagent was used to extract RNA from every sample. Library amplification was performed in two PCR steps, and a second sample barcode and Illumina TruSeq adapters were introduced in the second step. Libraries were sequenced on an Illumina NovaSeq with 2 x 150 bp paired-end reads. The authors' pipeline ran thus. Demultiplexing of reads and collapsing into UMI-guided consensus sequences were performed with migec v1.2.7. With mixcr v2.1.11, UMI consensuses were aligned to TRA and TRB V and J templates and assembled into clonotypes. Clonotypes were classified as expanded or contracted when called significant by both edgeR and NoisET, with noise models trained on biological replicates. For edgeR calls, a false discovery rate-adjusted p below 0.01 and a log2 fold-change threshold of 1 were applied. As an exploratory analysis of dynamics, max-normalized trajectories of the 1000 most abundant clonotypes were examined by PCA with hierarchical clustering. Each responding clone was given a CD4 or CD8 phenotype based on the CD4+ and CD8+ repertoires, which had been sequenced separately. Starting from the raw public reads, TCRdb applied fastp trimming at Q25, assembled clones with MiXCR and retained in-frame beta chains. Rows are combined by CDR3 protein, so each entry shows the most common genes and DNA. The V and J calls were not made by the authors but by TCRdb's processing. This sample lists approximately 89,000 distinct CDR3 sequences; about 23% were detected once. The ten largest clones represent 35% to 50% of the sample.

Points on this clonotype: Its antigen is unknown. No qualities accompany the bases; no much larger clone lies one base away.

Sequences were obtained from PBMCs or a T cell subset sorted from them (not recorded which). The clonotype was recovered from a man between 18 and 35 years old who had mild COVID-19 (a few samples of this study predate the infection). The sample titles of this study are shuffled in the database, so cell type and time point are left out; the donor was told from shared clones.

CDR3 loop: CASSLLGVTGANVLTF. The sequence in DNA is TGTGCCAGCAGTTTATTAGGTGTTACTGGGGCCAACGTCCTGACTTTC. This receptor chain uses TRBV28 and TRBJ2-6; too little of a D gene remains to name it. The trim is 1 base for V and 2 bases for J, with a gap of 9 bases between the germline ends. From its cysteine to its phenylalanine, the CDR3 spans 16 amino acids. Only the CDR3 DNA stays, 48 bases, in frame from base 1. Via the germline V gene, CDR1 is MDHEN and CDR2 SYDVKM.